This T cell receptor beta chain was found in a study of fetal regulatory T cell absence and autoimmunity. Overall study context: Without clinical diabetes, IPEX patients showed exocrine pancreas autoimmunity.

Looked up from germline, CDR1 is LGHNA and CDR2 is YNFKEQ. V dropped 0 bases and J dropped 6 bases, with 11 bases sitting between them. There are 14 residues in the CDR3. This clone came up a few times. Its specificity is not known. Study results and limitations: Oligoclonal TCR enrichment in pancreas over cord blood reached over 100-fold for some clones. Pancreas and cord blood did not differ much in TRB family usage.

Measured with immunoSEQ multiplex PCR; TCRdb has only the in-frame clones, and not every one. The table shows 45,000 to 50,000 clones, with about 79% occurring only once. The J gene is TRBJ1-1, the V gene TRBV4-2; maybe TRBD1 (5 bases). The sequence was collected from a newborn boy with IPEX syndrome. The sequencing sample was made of cord blood. The CDR3 DNA reads TGTGCCAGCAGCCAAGATCTTGGGGCCTCTGAAGCTTTCTTT. This gives the protein CASSQDLGASEAFF.